One and the same sample provided the 29 T cell receptor beta chains below, sequenced in a study of PD-1 blockade in classical Hodgkin lymphoma. Each and every patient relapsed after autologous stem cell transplantation, and patients got differing brentuximab vedotin exposure. TCRdb's copy holds only in-frame clones and misses some; the assay was immunoSEQ multiplex PCR. Among about 41,000 clones listed, roughly three quarters were seen once. Material: peripheral blood mononuclear cells (PBMCs), obtained at baseline. These receptors were obtained from a human donor with classical Hodgkin lymphoma.

The rearrangement uses TRBV7-9 and TRBJ2-7; D remains unclear. This CDR3 region has 11 residues. Germline CDR1 and CDR2: SEHNR and FQNEAQ (reference sequence). Trimming stripped 8 bases from V and 5 bases from J, with 10 bases between. The CDR3 DNA follows: TGTGCCAGCGGTAATGTGGACGAGCAGTACTTC. Translating gives CASGNVDEQYF.

This clone occurred a few times. The rearrangement links TRBV7-9 to TRBJ2-7; no clear D gene. The germline V gene has CDR1 SEHNR and CDR2 FQNEAQ (reference sequence). The V end lost 5 bases, the J end lost 2 bases, and 16 bases lay between the germline ends. The CDR3 is 15 residues long. In DNA form, the CDR3 reads TGTGCCAGCAGCCCAAGGACCGCGACAACCTACGAGCAGTACTTC. Its translation is CASSPRTATTYEQYF.

The rearrangement links TRBV7-9 to TRBJ2-1; D is unclear. Germline V CDR1 and CDR2: SEHNR, FQNEAQ (reference sequence). The CDR3 totals 15 residues. V lost 7 bases, J lost 1 base, and 14 bases lay in between. The DNA for the CDR3 is TGTGCCAGCACCCCGTTATTTGGGTCCTACAATGAGCAGTTCTTC. It yields the protein CASTPLFGSYNEQFF.

V gene TRBV2 combines with J gene TRBJ2-7, with unresolved D. The CDR3 totals 12 residues. Trimming took off 6 bases at V and 3 bases at J, with 9 bases between the two ends. CDR1 and CDR2 from the germline V gene are SNHLY and FYNNEI. The CDR3 reads CASRLQSYEQYF. CDR3 bases: TGTGCCAGCAGGCTACAGAGCTACGAGCAGTACTTC.

This clone was found once. The chain employs TRBV11-1 and TRBJ2-7, with 9 bases identical to TRBD1. With 2 bases clipped from V and 4 bases from J, the junction kept 6 bases outside the gene matches. The germline gives CDR1 SGHAT, CDR2 FQDESV (reference sequence). The CDR3 sequence is 15 residues long. CDR3 loop: CASSLWTGVSYEQYF. The CDR3 region has the DNA TGTGCCAGCAGCTTATGGACAGGGGTTTCGTACGAGCAGTACTTC.

V is TRBV19 and J is TRBJ2-5; 7 bases are shared with TRBD1. This CDR3 has 14 residues. Germline CDR1 reads LNHDA; CDR2 reads SQIVND (reference sequence). Trimming took 4 bases from V and 2 from J; bases not matched to a gene: 4. CDR3 DNA sequence: TGTGCCAGTAGTAGGACAGGTACACAAGAGACCCAGTACTTC. Its protein product is CASSRTGTQETQYF.

This clone was seen a handful of times. In DNA form, the CDR3 reads TGTGCCAGCAGCCCGCGGGGGGGAAACACTGAAGCTTTCTTT. It encodes CASSPRGGNTEAFF. The gene calls are TRBV4-2 and TRBJ1-1; maybe TRBD1 (5 bases). CDR3 length equals 14 residues. Trimming pared 4 bases from V and 2 bases from J, leaving 11 bases between. CDR1 is LGHNA, CDR2 YNFKEQ, per germline.

The chain couples TRBV19 to TRBJ1-1; D gene uncertain. Deletions cut 3 bases from V and 3 bases from J, with 8 bases between. The CDR3 sequence is 13 residues long. The germline V gene has CDR1 LNHDA and CDR2 SQIVND (reference sequence). The CDR3 reads CASSIQQHTEAFF. In nucleotides, the CDR3 is TGTGCCAGTAGTATCCAACAGCACACTGAAGCTTTCTTT. Using reference TRBV19 and TRBJ1-1 for the parts outside the CDR3, the full variable domain is DGGITQSPKYLFRKEGQNVTLSCEQNLNHDAMYWYRQDPGQGLRLIYYSQIVNDFQKGDIAEGYSVSREKKESFPLTVTSAQKNPTAFYLCASSIQQHTEAFFGQGTRLTVV.

This clone was found a few times. The CDR3 nucleotides are TGTGCCAGCTCACCATCGGGACTCACCTACGAGCAGTACTTC. This sequence encodes CASSPSGLTYEQYF. The rearrangement links TRBV18 to TRBJ2-7; tentative D call: TRBD2 (6 bases). Germline assignment: CDR1 KGHSH and CDR2 LQKENI. This CDR3 has 14 residues. Trimming stripped 2 bases from V and 2 bases from J, with 10 bases between.

The J gene is TRBJ2-2, the V gene TRBV6-5; D remains ambiguous. Germline assignment: CDR1 MNHEY and CDR2 SVGAGI. The CDR3 is 11 amino acids. V was cut by 6 bases and J by 4 bases, with 3 bases left in between. For the CDR3, the DNA is TGTGCCAGCAGAATCACCGGGGAGCTGTTTTTT. Its translation is CASRITGELFF.

This chain uses TRBV14 with TRBJ2-4; D gene uncertain. This CDR3 has 12 residues. The ends were cut back, 1 base at V and 13 bases at J, with 11 bases in the middle. The V gene's germline CDR1 is SGHDN and CDR2 FVKESK. The CDR3, as DNA: TGTGCCAGCAGCCAAGGCTGGGAACTACAGTACTTC. Protein sequence: CASSQGWELQYF.

The V gene is TRBV5-1, the J gene TRBJ2-3, with 8 nucleotides matching TRBD2. The V segment lost 1 base and the J segment 6 bases; nucleotides outside the gene matches: 7. In germline, CDR1 is SGHRS, CDR2 YFSETQ. CDR3 length equals 15 residues. In DNA form, the CDR3 reads TGCGCCAGCAGCTTGAGAGCGGGAGAGGTGGATACGCAGTATTTT. It encodes CASSLRAGEVDTQYF.

The chain links TRBV18 to TRBJ1-1; D perhaps matches TRBD1 (5 bases). CDR1 KGHSH and CDR2 LQKENI come from the germline V gene. V gave up 4 bases and J gave up 8 bases, with 17 bases separating them. This CDR3 contains 14 residues. Written as DNA, the CDR3 is TGTGCCAGCTCACTCCACGGGGGATCCGCCGAAGCTTTCTTT. This gives the protein CASSLHGGSAEAFF.

This rearrangement joins TRBV18 to TRBJ2-3; 10 bases map to TRBD2. Germline loops: CDR1 KGHSH, CDR2 LQKENI. The CDR3 runs 14 residues. Trimming at V came to 3 bases and at J to 5 bases, leaving 2 bases not matched to a gene. The CDR3: CASSPTSGEDTQYF. The CDR3 bases are TGTGCCAGCTCACCTACTAGCGGGGAAGATACGCAGTATTTT.

This clone was counted a few times. V usage is TRBV7-8 and J usage is TRBJ1-2; weak D call: TRBD1 (5 bases). The CDR3 contains 15 residues. The ends were cut back, 5 bases at V and 3 bases at J, with 16 bases in the middle. Germline V gene lookup returns CDR1 SGHVS and CDR2 FQNEAQ. DNA for the CDR3: TGTGCCAGCAGCACCTCCGGCGGGGGTGACTATGGCTACACCTTC. This gives the protein CASSTSGGGDYGYTF.

The table lists this clone with a few counts. The gene calls are TRBV4-1 and TRBJ2-1, with TRBD2 as a possible D gene (5 bases). The CDR3 extends over 16 amino acids. Trimming shortened V by 3 bases and J by 0 bases, and 12 bases separated the two germline ends. Germline V CDR1 and CDR2: MGHRA, YSYEKL. The CDR3 region has the DNA TGCGCCAGCAGCCACCAGGACTTAATCTCCTACAATGAGCAGTTCTTC. Protein: CASSHQDLISYNEQFF.

About this clone: The same CDR3 arises from other DNA sequences in this sample as well. This rearrangement joins TRBV19 to TRBJ1-4; 7 nucleotides line up with TRBD1. J was trimmed by 0 bases and V by 4 bases; bases with no gene match: 2. The germline gives CDR1 LNHDA, CDR2 SQIVND (reference sequence). This CDR3 spans 15 amino acids. The CDR3 sequence is CASSTGTATNEKLFF. CDR3 nucleotides: TGTGCCAGTAGTACCGGGACAGCAACTAATGAAAAACTGTTTTTT. The full variable domain, in which reference TRBV19 and TRBJ1-4 provide the parts outside the CDR3, is DGGITQSPKYLFRKEGQNVTLSCEQNLNHDAMYWYRQDPGQGLRLIYYSQIVNDFQKGDIAEGYSVSREKKESFPLTVTSAQKNPTAFYLCASSTGTATNEKLFFGSGTQLSVL.

The chain couples TRBV15 to TRBJ2-7; 7 nucleotides align to TRBD2. Germline V lookup: CDR1 LNHNV, CDR2 YYDKDF (reference sequence). The V and J ends lost 5 bases and 1 base, in that order; junction bases with no gene match: 8. This CDR3 spans 15 amino acids. The CDR3 DNA reads as TGTGCCACCAGCCCTGGGCTAGCGGTATCCTACGAGCAGTACTTC. Its protein product is CATSPGLAVSYEQYF.

V gene TRBV30 combines with J gene TRBJ1-1, with no clear D. With 3 bases removed from V and 1 base from J, the gap between germline ends came to 9 bases. The CDR3 has 13 residues. Germline assignment: CDR1 GTSNPN and CDR2 SVGIG (reference sequence). The chain's CDR3 is CAWRATRNTEAFF. The CDR3 DNA reads as TGTGCCTGGAGGGCTACACGGAACACTGAAGCTTTCTTT.

The chain couples TRBV18 to TRBJ1-1, with unresolved D. Trimming removed 1 base from V and 0 bases from J, with 15 bases in between. CDR1 is KGHSH, CDR2 LQKENI, per germline. The CDR3 length is 17 residues. The CDR3 here is CASSPRFQSLMNTEAFF. The CDR3 DNA is TGTGCCAGCTCACCACGATTCCAGAGTCTCATGAACACTGAAGCTTTCTTT.

This chain connects TRBV30 to TRBJ2-5; 7 bases agree with TRBD2. The V gene's germline CDR1 is GTSNPN and CDR2 SVGIG (reference sequence). This CDR3 comprises 13 residues. The J segment lost 5 bases and the V segment lost 2 bases, leaving 5 bases of the junction unmatched. The CDR3 DNA is TGTGCCTGGAGTAGCGGGAACTCGGAGACCCAGTACTTC. It specifies CAWSSGNSETQYF. Supplemented by reference TRBV30 and TRBJ2-5, the full variable domain reads SQTIHQWPATLVQPVGSPLSLECTVEGTSNPNLYWYRQAAGRGLQLLFYSVGIGQISSEVPQNLSASRPQDRQFILSSKKLLLSDSGFYLCAWSSGNSETQYFGPGTRLLVL.

This chain connects TRBV28 to TRBJ2-7; a weak D match, TRBD2 (7 bases). The V gene's germline CDR1 is MDHEN and CDR2 SYDVKM. V dropped 6 bases and J dropped 3 bases, with 24 bases sitting between them. The CDR3 extends over 17 amino acids. CDR3: CASRGLIQGRGYYEQYF. Here the CDR3 DNA reads TGTGCCAGCAGGGGACTAATACAGGGAAGGGGGTACTACGAGCAGTACTTC.

By sample share, this clone is medium-sized. CDR3 nucleotide sequence: TGTGCTAGTGGTTTGGCCCTCGGGACGGGCTACACCTTC. Translation: CASGLALGTGYTF. The chain recombines TRBV12-5 with TRBJ1-2; D might be TRBD1 (5 bases). CDR1 LGHNT and CDR2 FRNRAP come from the germline V gene. The length of the CDR3 is 13 residues. V was cut by 1 base and J by 8 bases, with 11 bases left in between. The entire variable domain, with the rest obtained from reference TRBV12-5 and TRBJ1-2, is as follows: DARVTQTPRHKVTEMGQEVTMRCQPILGHNTVFWYRQTMMQGLELLAYFRNRAPLDDSGMPKDRFSAEMPDATLATLKIQPSEPRDSAVYFCASGLALGTGYTFGSGTRLTVV.

The rearrangement uses TRBV30 and TRBJ2-1, with D unclear. The germline V gene encodes CDR1 GTSNPN and CDR2 SVGIG (reference sequence). The CDR3 spans 12 residues. V was trimmed by 3 bases and J by 10 bases, leaving 13 bases between them. Here the CDR3 DNA reads TGTGCCTGGAGCGCTTTGACAAGCGAGCAGTTCTTC. Its translation: CAWSALTSEQFF.

This clone was recorded once. The chain employs TRBV18 and TRBJ2-1; unclear D gene. The CDR3 is 15 residues long. The ends were cut back, 0 bases at V and 5 bases at J, with 11 bases in the middle. Germline V gene data show CDR1 as KGHSH and CDR2 as LQKENI. DNA of the CDR3: TGTGCCAGCTCACCACCGATGGCCAACAACAATGAGCAGTTCTTC. Translated: CASSPPMANNNEQFF.

Remarks on this clone: The junction departs from germline at one end; a sequencing error may be responsible. The chain joins TRBV7-7 to TRBJ2-3, with 8 bases matching TRBD1. The CDR3 runs to 15 residues. Germline CDR1 and CDR2: SSHAT and FNYEAQ (reference sequence). The CDR3 spells CASSFGQGSADTQYF. The CDR3, as DNA: TGTGCTAGCAGCTTCGGACAGGGTTCGGCAGATACGCAGTATTTT.

The chain carries TRBV28 and TRBJ1-2; D gene ambiguous. V was trimmed by 2 bases and J by 8 bases, leaving 15 bases between them. In germline, CDR1 is MDHEN, CDR2 SYDVKM. The CDR3 contains 14 residues. The DNA of the CDR3 is TGTGCCAGCAGTTTACTGCCGGGCCTCCCAGGCTACACCTTC. Translation gives CASSLLPGLPGYTF.

J is TRBJ2-5 and V is TRBV30; the match to TRBD1 covers 9 bases. Germline V lookup: CDR1 GTSNPN, CDR2 SVGIG (reference sequence). The CDR3 spans 12 residues. The V and J ends lost 5 bases and 5 bases, in that order; junction bases with no gene match: 3. DNA for the CDR3: TGTGCCTGGTCAACAGGGGGCGAGACCCAGTACTTC. Protein product: CAWSTGGETQYF.

This clone was seen a few times. The chain links TRBV30 to TRBJ2-1; TRBD2 matches 11 bases. There are 14 residues in the CDR3. Germline V gives CDR1 GTSNPN, CDR2 SVGIG (reference sequence). J was trimmed by 9 bases and V by 1 base; bases with no gene match: 5. The CDR3 DNA reads TGTGCCTGGAGTGAGACTAGCGGGATTTCTGAGCAGTTCTTC. Protein sequence: CAWSETSGISEQFF.